This T cell receptor (beta chain) was found in a study of memory CD4+ T cells and cytomegalovirus serostatus. Using immunoSEQ multiplex PCR, the repertoire was profiled, and TCRdb retains in-frame clones only, with some absent. The sample carries around 62,000 clones, 60% to 85% recorded once. The sort gate was single viable CD3+CD4+CD8-CD45RO+ cells for memory CD4+ T cells. J lost 8 bases, V lost 5 bases, and 2 bases had no gene match. Germline V lookup: CDR1 SNHLY, CDR2 FYNNEI. This CDR3 has 13 amino acids. Input material: memory CD4+ T cells from blood. This receptor was taken from an adult in good health and CMV-seropositive. This sequence joins TRBV2 and TRBJ1-6; 8 bases line up with TRBD1. CDR3 DNA: TGTGCCAGCAGTTTGACAGGGGATTCACCCCTCCACTTT. Its translation is CASSLTGDSPLHF.